This TCR beta chain was recovered during a study of T cells in Graves' hyperthyroidism and ophthalmopathy. Study-wide points: Appearing also in blood were most of the thyroid clonotypes expanded above 0.001.

Recently diagnosed hyperthyroidism of less than 2 months' duration affected patients aged 18 to 65. Notes on this clonotype: The antigen is not known.

Amplification targeted TCR beta CDR3 regions from RNA transcripts. During a first-round RT-PCR of the TCR CDR3, the HTBI primer set was used. TCRdb re-called the multiplex PCR reads with MiXCR, one entry per CDR3 protein. The data contain hundreds of thousands of distinct CDR3 sequences, 18% of them singletons. CDR1 and CDR2 (germline): ENHRY, SYGVKD. V lost 6 bases to trimming and J lost 4 bases; unmatched junction nucleotides: 10. This CDR3 contains 15 residues. The sample consisted of blood. This TCR was sampled from a man aged 35 to 55 with Graves' hyperthyroidism. The chain combines TRBV10-3 with TRBJ2-7, with 9 nucleotides matching TRBD1. CDR3 coding DNA: TGTGCCATCAGCATCAAGACAGGGGGTTCGTACGAGCAGTACTTC. Amino acid sequence: CAISIKTGGSYEQYF.